The clone carrying this TCR beta chain was counted at least ten times. Its antigen is still unknown. The data stem from a study of early T cells in non-severe SARS-CoV-2 infection. Unique molecular identifier tags were affixed to discrete cDNA molecules. TCRdb redid the calling of the 5' RACE reads with MiXCR, one entry per CDR3 protein. The sample contains fewer than 80,000 distinct CDR3 sequences, around a tenth of which appear only once. The CDR3 length is 15 residues. Germline lookup yields CDR1 MNHEY and CDR2 SVGAGI. The J segment lost 7 bases and the V segment lost 0 bases, leaving 8 bases of the junction unmatched. Whole-study results and caveats: Private and CD4 specificities were missed by VDJdb matching, skewed to anti-spike CD8.

This TCR came from an adult who was a healthcare worker with PCR-confirmed SARS-CoV-2 infection or an uninfected control (not recorded which). The chain links TRBV6-5 to TRBJ2-7; 8 bases line up with TRBD2. Sample: whole blood. The CDR3 protein is CASSYSRGVIREQYF. DNA for the CDR3: TGTGCCAGCAGTTACTCGCGGGGGGTGATCAGGGAGCAGTACTTC.